Listed here is a single T cell receptor beta chain. This record belongs to a study of blood T cell repertoires in COVID-19. Study context: Acute and convalescent COVID-19 samples came from the United States, Italy and Spain.

Generated by immunoSEQ multiplex PCR, the TCRdb table keeps only in-frame clones and is missing some. This table holds approximately 70,000 clones, 80% to 85% found once. The CDR3 consists of 13 residues. Germline lookup yields CDR1 SGHDT and CDR2 YYEEEE. The V end was cut by 4 bases, the J end by 4 bases, with 9 bases between. The sequence came from an older woman with acute or convalescent COVID-19. Sequenced input: peripheral blood. V is TRBV5-6 and J is TRBJ1-3, with a weak D call TRBD1 (6 bases). CDR3 coding DNA: TGTGCCAGCAGCGCAGGACAGGGAAACACCATATATTTT. This gives the protein CASSAGQGNTIYF.